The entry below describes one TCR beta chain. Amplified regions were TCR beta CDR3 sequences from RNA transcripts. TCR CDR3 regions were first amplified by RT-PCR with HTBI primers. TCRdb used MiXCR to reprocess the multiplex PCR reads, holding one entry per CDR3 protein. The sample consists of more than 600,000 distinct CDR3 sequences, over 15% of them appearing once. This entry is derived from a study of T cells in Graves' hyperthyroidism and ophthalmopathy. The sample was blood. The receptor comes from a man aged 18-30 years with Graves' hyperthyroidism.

Here the CDR3 DNA reads TGTGCCAGCACCCGAAGGGGACTAGCGGACCAAGAGACCCAGTACTTC. It codes for CASTRRGLADQETQYF. The V and J genes are TRBV28 and TRBJ2-5; 11 bases are shared with TRBD2. The CDR3 has 16 residues. The V gene end was trimmed by 7 bases and the J gene end by 0 bases; junction bases not matched to a gene: 7. The germline CDR1 and CDR2 sequences are MDHEN and SYDVKM.